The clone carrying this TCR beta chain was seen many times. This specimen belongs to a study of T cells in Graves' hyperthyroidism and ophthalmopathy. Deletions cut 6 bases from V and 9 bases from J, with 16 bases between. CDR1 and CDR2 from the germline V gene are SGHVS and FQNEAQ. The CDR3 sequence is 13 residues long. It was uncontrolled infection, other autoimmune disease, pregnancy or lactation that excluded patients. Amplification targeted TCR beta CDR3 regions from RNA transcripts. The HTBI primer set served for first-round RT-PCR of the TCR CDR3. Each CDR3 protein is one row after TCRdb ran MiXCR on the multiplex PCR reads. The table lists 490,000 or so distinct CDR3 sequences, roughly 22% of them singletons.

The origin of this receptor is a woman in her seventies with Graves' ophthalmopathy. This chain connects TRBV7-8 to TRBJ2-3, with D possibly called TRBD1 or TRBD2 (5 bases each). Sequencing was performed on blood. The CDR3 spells CASSQGRTGTQYF. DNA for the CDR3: TGTGCCAGCAGTCAGGGACGAACGGGAACGCAGTATTTT.